This T cell receptor (beta chain) appears in the sequencing data of a study of T cell responses to AZD1222 COVID-19 vaccine (dated by TCRdb to the early 2020s). In the study overall: A total of around 240 trial participants underwent TCR sequencing, of whom approximately 200 had received two doses of AZD1222 and some 25 had received two doses of the MenACWY control vaccine. Trial participants were enrolled by age into 18-55, 56-69 and 70-plus year subgroups, with roughly 160, 29 and 62 TCR-sequenced participants respectively.

V loses 10 bases, J loses 2 bases, and the germline ends lie 14 bases apart. CDR1 and CDR2 (ENHRY, SYGVKD) derive from the germline V gene. The CDR3 sequence holds 13 residues, the cysteine and phenylalanine included. Only CDR3 DNA remains: 39 bases, in frame from the first base. What the research found in general, with its limitations: Because no day 14 peak-response samples were available, the repertoires could be characterized only after the peak T cell response. CD4 TCRs associated with the vaccine covered the entire spike protein, and the dominant responses were in regions 160-218 and 743-854. The 56-69-year group was small, and its depth increase did not reach significance, likely because of low power. Conclusions about previously exposed vaccinees were limited because only a handful of AZD1222 recipients were SARS-CoV-2 seropositive at baseline. Participants were mostly white British, with more females than males. The authors suggested clonal diversity may have been underestimated. After two AZD1222 doses, spike-specific TCR breadth and depth were significantly higher than at day 0 and than in MenACWY recipients. Nearly half of unique spike-specific TCRs reportedly recognized epitopes outside regions mutated in the B.1.351 and B.1.1.7 variants.

The CDR3 regions of human TCRbeta chains were analyzed by immunosequencing. As for how the authors treated the data: TCRs in the repertoires were matched against a reference library of SARS-CoV-2-specific TCRs that had been generated with the MIRA antigen-specificity platform. Breadth meant the fraction of unique TCRs that were SARS-CoV-2-associated, whereas depth meant the fraction of total T cells that were SARS-CoV-2-associated. Using the MIRA data, every spike-specific TCR was mapped to the spike region that the TCR reacted to and assigned to either a CD4 or a CD8 class. Log10-transformed breadth and depth values were compared by one-way ANOVA with Sidak's multiple comparisons tests. TCRdb holds this immuneACCESS table with in-frame rearrangements only. Some clones are missing; in checked studies, unresolved V genes explain under half, and the rest has no known cause. V and J calls and clone size follow that table, whereas D and trimming were derived from the DNA. The sample contains roughly 150,000 clones, roughly 91% of them found a single time. The ten largest account for roughly 7.1% of the sample.

The label giving this sample's time point can be read as: about 28 days (+/-7) after the second vaccine dose. Because spike-specific TCR depth and breadth did not differ between the two schedules, AZD1222 recipients who got a second dose at roughly 4 weeks were pooled with those who got a second dose at roughly 12 weeks. Vaccinee samples came from UK trials COV001 and COV002, including a single-blind randomized controlled phase 2/3 trial of AZD1222 (ChAdOx1 nCoV-19) in healthy adults. For TCRbeta chain sequencing, PBMC samples from trial participants were taken at day 0 and at day 28 after the second dose. This clone was recorded a few times. It has no known antigen specificity. The record has no base qualities; no much larger clone is one base away.

Sample: peripheral blood, taken 28 days after the second AZD1222 dose. This sequence originates from an adult who received the AZD1222 COVID-19 vaccine. The rearranged segments are TRBV10-3 and TRBJ2-5, with the D gene call left open. The nucleotide sequence is given as TGTGCCACGGCGGAGCCCCCTCAAGAGACCCAGTACTTC. This sequence encodes CATAEPPQETQYF.